This TCR beta chain was recovered during a study of cytomegalovirus exposure and HLA in healthy donors. This PCR relied on a set of 60 Vbeta primers and 13 Jbeta primers. Clones were read by immunoSEQ multiplex PCR, and TCRdb kept only the in-frame ones, dropping some. The data show around 78,000 clones, approximately 72% seen once. Remarks on this clone: Its target is not known.

General study points: Presence/absence analyses supposed approximately even sequencing depth among donors. For most TCR beta V segments, an earlier analysis put the productive rate at about 87% or about 30% of the time. Among the CMV-associated chains, a few were confirmed in vitro as specific for CMV antigens.

The ends were cut back, 4 bases at V and 2 bases at J, with 14 bases in the middle. The length of the CDR3 is 15 residues. The V gene's germline CDR1 is SGHRS and CDR2 YFSETQ. Those who donated were healthy bone marrow donors. The receptor was isolated from a middle-aged woman in good health and CMV-seropositive. The chain joins TRBV5-1 to TRBJ2-3; D perhaps matches TRBD1 (5 bases). The sample consisted of PBMCs. CDR3 sequence reads: CASSGQGAATDTQYF. CDR3 DNA sequence: TGCGCCAGCAGCGGACAAGGGGCCGCCACAGATACGCAGTATTTT.